This passage covers 19 T cell receptor beta chains from one sample sequenced in a study of T-cell reconstitution after alpha-beta-depleted transplantation in children. Preparation of the TCRbeta library involved a method that used unique molecular identifiers. TCRdb reanalysed the PCR reads using MiXCR and keeps one entry per CDR3 protein. The profile shows around 100,000 distinct CDR3 sequences, roughly 7.6% of them singletons. The sequencing here drew on PBMCs, taken before TCRalphabeta/CD19-depleted stem cell transplant. These receptors all come from a boy aged 2 to 9 with acute lymphoblastic leukemia, due to receive a stem cell transplant.

The chain has TRBV4-2 and TRBJ1-6; tentatively, D is TRBD1 (5 bases). The length of the CDR3 is 17 residues. Trimming took off 1 base at V and 0 bases at J, with 10 bases between the two ends. Germline V gene sequence: CDR1 LGHNA, CDR2 YNFKEQ. CDR3 protein: CASSQGDGSSYNSPLHF. The DNA for the CDR3 is TGTGCCAGCAGCCAAGGGGACGGGAGCTCCTATAATTCACCCCTCCACTTT.

This clonotype occurred a few times. The CDR3 reads CSAAGGSGFSYEQYF. CDR3 DNA: TGCAGTGCCGCCGGCGGGTCGGGGTTCTCCTACGAGCAGTACTTC. The chain has TRBV20-1 and TRBJ2-7; D may be TRBD2 (5 bases). CDR1 is DFQATT, CDR2 SNEGSKA, per germline (reference sequence). This CDR3 spans 15 amino acids. V was clipped by 6 bases and J by 0 bases, with 18 bases between them.

This clonotype turned up a few times. This chain connects TRBV6-2 or TRBV6-3 to TRBJ2-1; D is perhaps TRBD1 (6 bases). CDR3 length: 13 residues. V was pared by 7 bases and J by 8 bases, with 15 bases between. Germline V gene lookup returns CDR1 MNHEY and CDR2 SVGEGT. For the CDR3, the DNA is TGTGCCAGCACGGGACAAAGGGCCCATGAGCAGTTCTTC. As protein: CASTGQRAHEQFF.

At least ten counts were recorded for this clonotype. The rearrangement joins TRBV27 to TRBJ2-7; 8 positions agree with TRBD1. Germline assignment: CDR1 MNHEY and CDR2 SMNVEV (reference sequence). J was trimmed by 7 bases and V by 5 bases; bases with no gene match: 19. There are 17 residues in the CDR3. The CDR3, as DNA: TGTGCCAGCAGTACTGCACCGGGACAGGTTTTTTTTGGGGAGCAGTACTTC. Amino acid sequence: CASSTAPGQVFFGEQYF.

This clonotype has more than one count but fewer than ten. The chain joins TRBV2 to TRBJ2-6, with D unresolved. CDR1 and CDR2 (germline): SNHLY, FYNNEI. The CDR3 is 14 amino acids. V was pared by 7 bases and J by 1 base, with 8 bases between. CDR3 amino acids: CASKVGSGANVLTF. The CDR3 bases are TGTGCCAGCAAGGTGGGGTCTGGGGCCAACGTCCTGACTTTC.

This clonotype was found a few times. V and J are TRBV4-2 and TRBJ1-2; D is perhaps TRBD1 (6 bases). The CDR3 covers 15 residues. The germline CDR1 and CDR2 sequences are LGHNA and YNFKEQ. V was cut by 0 bases and J by 7 bases, with 15 bases left in between. The CDR3 nucleotides are TGTGCCAGCAGCCAAGAAACAGGGAATAGGGGTGGCTACACCTTC. This gives the protein CASSQETGNRGGYTF.

This clonotype was detected ten times or more. The rearrangement joins TRBV6-1 to TRBJ2-3, with 10 bases that match TRBD2. J gave up 4 bases and V 5 bases, and 6 bases lay outside the gene matches. This CDR3 has 15 amino acids. CDR1 is MNHNS and CDR2 is SASEGT in the germline V gene. Written as DNA, the CDR3 is TGTGCCAGCAGTACAACTAGCGGGGTTCCAGATACGCAGTATTTT. Its protein is CASSTTSGVPDTQYF.

This clonotype was observed many times. The chain links TRBV5-1 to TRBJ2-3; the match to TRBD1 covers 10 bases. CDR3 length equals 14 residues. The V segment lost 6 bases and the J segment 3 bases; nucleotides outside the gene matches: 4. Germline values: CDR1 SGHRS, CDR2 YFSETQ. The CDR3 coding sequence is TGCGCCAGCATCCGGACAGGGGGAACAGATACGCAGTATTTT. It translates to CASIRTGGTDTQYF. Full variable domain (missing parts from reference TRBV5-1 and TRBJ2-3): KAGVTQTPRYLIKTRGQQVTLSCSPISGHRSVSWYQQTPGQGLQFLFEYFSETQRNKGNFPGRFSGRQFSNSRSEMNVSTLELGDSALYLCASIRTGGTDTQYFGPGTRLTVL.

This clonotype was seen a handful of times. The J gene is TRBJ2-1, the V gene TRBV19, with D unresolved. CDR1 LNHDA and CDR2 SQIVND come from the germline V gene (reference sequence). The V and J ends lost 1 base and 7 bases respectively, with 8 bases between them. The CDR3 sequence is 13 residues long. CDR3 coding DNA: TGTGCCAGTAGTATAGGGATGTGGAATGAGCAGTTCTTC. Translated, it gives CASSIGMWNEQFF. The entire variable domain, with the rest obtained from reference TRBV19 and TRBJ2-1, is as follows: DGGITQSPKYLFRKEGQNVTLSCEQNLNHDAMYWYRQDPGQGLRLIYYSQIVNDFQKGDIAEGYSVSREKKESFPLTVTSAQKNPTAFYLCASSIGMWNEQFFGPGTRLTVL.

At least ten counts were recorded for this clonotype. This chain joins TRBV7-2 and TRBJ2-3; 10 positions match TRBD2. Per germline, CDR1 SGHTA and CDR2 FQGNSA. Trimming cost V 0 bases and J 8 bases; bases outside gene matches: 2. The CDR3 has 14 amino acids. In DNA, the CDR3 is TGTGCCAGCAGCTTAGCTGGACTAGCGGTTACGCAGTATTTT. Amino acids: CASSLAGLAVTQYF. Variable domain in full (rest from reference TRBV7-2 and TRBJ2-3): GAGVSQSPSNKVTEKGKDVELRCDPISGHTALYWYRQSLGQGLEFLIYFQGNSAPDKSGLPSDRFSAERTGGSVSTLTIQRTQQEDSAVYLCASSLAGLAVTQYFGPGTRLTVL.

This clonotype was seen many times. The chain couples TRBV3-1 to TRBJ2-1; no clear D gene. This CDR3 region has 15 residues. From germline, CDR1 is LGHDT and CDR2 YNNKEL (reference sequence). V was trimmed by 1 base and J by 2 bases, leaving 9 bases between them. The CDR3 sequence is CASSQGGATYNEQFF. The CDR3 nucleotides read TGTGCCAGCAGCCAAGGTGGTGCTACCTACAATGAGCAGTTCTTC.

The sample holds a few counts of this clonotype. The chain is built from TRBV2 and TRBJ1-1; 7 bases fit TRBD1. With 4 bases clipped from V and 5 bases from J, the junction kept 10 bases outside the gene matches. In germline, CDR1 is SNHLY, CDR2 FYNNEI. The CDR3 is 15 amino acids. CDR3 bases: TGTGCCAGCAGTGTATCTAAGGGGGCAATGACTGAAGCTTTCTTT. This encodes CASSVSKGAMTEAFF.

J is TRBJ1-1 and V is TRBV6-5; D gene unclear. The CDR3 totals 11 residues. Trimming took off 10 bases at V and 7 bases at J, with 13 bases between the two ends. Germline V gives CDR1 MNHEY, CDR2 SVGAGI. The CDR3 protein is CATLRSSEAFF. Here the CDR3 DNA reads TGTGCCACCCTAAGATCAAGTGAAGCTTTCTTT.

The chain employs TRBV6-1 and TRBJ2-1; 9 bases match TRBD1. This CDR3 is built from 15 residues. J gave up 4 bases and V 4 bases, and 5 bases lay outside the gene matches. Germline assignment: CDR1 MNHNS and CDR2 SASEGT. CDR3 sequence: CASSVTGGSYNEQFF. As DNA, the CDR3 is TGTGCCAGCAGTGTTACAGGGGGCTCTTACAATGAGCAGTTCTTC.

This clonotype was detected ten times or more. The chain is built from TRBV20-1 and TRBJ2-5; 7 bases are shared with TRBD2. Germline CDR1 and CDR2: DFQATT and SNEGSKA (reference sequence). With 4 bases clipped from V and 2 bases from J, the junction kept 7 bases outside the gene matches. This CDR3 is built from 14 residues. DNA of the CDR3: TGCAGTGCTACCCCCTACGGGGGGCAAGAGACCCAGTACTTC. This codes for CSATPYGGQETQYF.

The gene calls are TRBV6-2 or TRBV6-3 and TRBJ1-2; D remains ambiguous. Trimming pared 5 bases from V and 4 bases from J, leaving 14 bases between. The germline V gene encodes CDR1 MNHEY and CDR2 SVGEGT. CDR3 length equals 14 residues. The CDR3 here is CASSVGQETYGYTF. Here the CDR3 DNA reads TGTGCCAGCAGTGTTGGGCAGGAGACCTATGGCTACACCTTC.

In this sample, this clonotype turned up many times. The chain has TRBV15 and TRBJ2-7; D is unclear. The CDR3 covers 14 residues. CDR1 LNHNV and CDR2 YYDKDF come from the germline V gene (reference sequence). V dropped 0 bases and J dropped 4 bases, with 10 bases sitting between them. The CDR3 DNA follows: TGTGCCACCAGCAGAGATATAGGCGCGTACGAGCAGTACTTC. Its protein is CATSRDIGAYEQYF.

The chain combines TRBV6-8 with TRBJ2-1; D is perhaps TRBD2 (5 bases). The CDR3 is 11 residues long. Trimming pared 8 bases from V and 7 bases from J, leaving 9 bases between. Germline values: CDR1 MNHGY, CDR2 SAAAGT. CDR3 loop: CASPRGNEQFF. CDR3 DNA: TGTGCCAGCCCGAGAGGGAATGAGCAGTTCTTC.

This clonotype was counted ten times or more. The V gene is TRBV5-6, the J gene TRBJ1-1; the D gene is possibly TRBD1 (6 bases). The CDR3 is 14 residues long. V shed 9 bases and J shed 4 bases, with 19 bases lying between them. Germline V gene sequence: CDR1 SGHDT, CDR2 YYEEEE. CDR3 DNA: TGTGCCACCCGGGGGCAGGGAAGTAGCACTGAAGCTTTCTTT. Protein sequence: CATRGQGSSTEAFF.